These 21 T cell receptor beta chains were all obtained from the same sample, sequenced in a study of T cell responses to AZD1222 COVID-19 vaccine. Assay: immunoSEQ multiplex PCR; the TCRdb copy retains only in-frame clones and omits some. The sample comprises approximately 82,000 clones, more than 85% of which are singletons, and less than 4% rests with the top ten. The material was peripheral blood, obtained 28 days after the second AZD1222 dose. Receptors were obtained from an adult who received the AZD1222 COVID-19 vaccine.

V and J are TRBV2 and TRBJ1-1; D might be TRBD1 (6 bases). Germline lookup yields CDR1 SNHLY and CDR2 FYNNEI. V was cut by 9 bases and J by 5 bases, with 10 bases left in between. This CDR3 region has 11 residues. As DNA, the CDR3 is TGTGCCAGTGGACAGTATACTGAAGCTTTCTTT. Translation gives CASGQYTEAFF. Full variable domain (rest looked up from reference TRBV2 and TRBJ1-1): EPEVTQTPSHQVTQMGQEVILRCVPISNHLYFYWYRQILGQKVEFLVSFYNNEISEKSEIFDDQFSVERPDGSNFTLKIRSTKLEDSAMYFCASGQYTEAFFGQGTRLTVV.

The rearrangement joins TRBV7-2 to TRBJ1-3, with unresolved D. The CDR3 extends over 18 amino acids. CDR1 is SGHTA and CDR2 is FQGNSA in the germline V gene. V was trimmed by 1 base and J by 0 bases, leaving 16 bases between them. The CDR3 DNA is TGTGCCAGCAGCTTAGGGGTGGTTCCCGGCCTCTCTGGAAACACCATATATTTT. As protein: CASSLGVVPGLSGNTIYF.

The chain carries TRBV28 and TRBJ2-3, with 12 bases aligning to TRBD2. Trimming cost V 1 base and J 2 bases; bases outside gene matches: 13. The germline V gene encodes CDR1 MDHEN and CDR2 SYDVKM. The CDR3 sequence is 20 residues long. Here the CDR3 DNA reads TGTGCCAGCAGTTTATACCTAGCGGGGGGGTATAGAATGATCACAGATACGCAGTATTTT. Its translation is CASSLYLAGGYRMITDTQYF.

V is TRBV7-9 and J is TRBJ1-4; unclear D gene. Germline V CDR1 and CDR2: SEHNR, FQNEAQ (reference sequence). This CDR3 is built from 16 residues. The V end was cut by 4 bases, the J end by 0 bases, with 12 bases between. The CDR3 region has the DNA TGTGCCAGCAGCTCCGGCCTCGGGGCAACTAATGAAAAACTGTTTTTT. Translated, it gives CASSSGLGATNEKLFF. The variable domain in full, with the rest retrieved from reference TRBV7-9 and TRBJ1-4, is DTGVSQNPRHKITKRGQNVTFRCDPISEHNRLYWYRQTLGQGPEFLTYFQNEAQLEKSRLLSDRFSAERPKGSFSTLEIQRTEQGDSAMYLCASSSGLGATNEKLFFGSGTQLSVL.

The sample holds one count of this clone. This chain joins TRBV7-2 and TRBJ1-4, with D hard to call. This CDR3 contains 13 residues. The germline V gene encodes CDR1 SGHTA and CDR2 FQGNSA. The germline V and J ends were trimmed by 2 bases and 8 bases, with 9 bases remaining between them. The CDR3 nucleotides read TGTGCCAGCAGCTTAAGAGGGAACGAAAAACTGTTTTTT. Its protein is CASSLRGNEKLFF.

This chain uses TRBV7-2 with TRBJ1-1; no clear D gene. CDR3 length: 12 residues. Germline CDR1 reads SGHTA; CDR2 reads FQGNSA. V lost 0 bases, J lost 11 bases, and 10 bases lay in between. CDR3 nucleotides: TGTGCCAGCAGCTTAGCTGGGATGCAGGCTTTCTTT. Translated: CASSLAGMQAFF. Based on the CDR3 plus reference TRBV7-2 and TRBJ1-1, the full variable domain is GAGVSQSPSNKVTEKGKDVELRCDPISGHTALYWYRQSLGQGLEFLIYFQGNSAPDKSGLPSDRFSAERTGGSVSTLTIQRTQQEDSAVYLCASSLAGMQAFFGQGTRLTVV.

This chain uses TRBV19 with TRBJ1-3; possible D gene TRBD1, 6 bases. This CDR3 is 17 amino acids long. Trimming removed 6 bases at V and 4 bases at J, with 22 bases between. The germline CDR1 and CDR2 sequences are LNHDA and SQIVND (reference sequence). In nucleotides, the CDR3 is TGTGCCAGTAGGAGGGGGGGTGCGGCCCAAGGAGGAAACACCATATATTTT. This codes for CASRRGGAAQGGNTIYF. Full variable domain (remainder filled in from reference TRBV19 and TRBJ1-3): DGGITQSPKYLFRKEGQNVTLSCEQNLNHDAMYWYRQDPGQGLRLIYYSQIVNDFQKGDIAEGYSVSREKKESFPLTVTSAQKNPTAFYLCASRRGGAAQGGNTIYFGEGSWLTVV.

The J gene is TRBJ1-6, the V gene TRBV7-3; D possibly corresponds to TRBD1 (5 bases). V was pared by 0 bases and J by 7 bases, with 13 bases between. CDR3 length: 16 residues. The germline V gene has CDR1 SGHTA and CDR2 FQGTGA. CDR3 sequence (DNA): TGTGCCAGCAGCTTAACGCCTCCACGGGGCAATTCACCCCTCCACTTT. The encoded protein is CASSLTPPRGNSPLHF.

The chain is built from TRBV4-2 and TRBJ2-7, with D possibly being TRBD1 (5 bases). Per the germline V gene, CDR1 is LGHNA and CDR2 is YNFKEQ. The CDR3 is 13 residues long. V lost 4 bases to trimming and J lost 6 bases, with 13 bases between them. In DNA, the CDR3 is TGTGCCAGCAGCCCCCAGGGTCGCGGCGAGCAGTACTTC. This sequence encodes CASSPQGRGEQYF.

The rearrangement uses TRBV3-1 (or the pseudogene TRBV3-2) and TRBJ1-2; D not resolved. With 1 base removed from V and 1 base from J, the gap between germline ends came to 7 bases. Germline CDR1 LGHDT, CDR2 YNNKEL (reference sequence). The CDR3 has 14 amino acids. CDR3 region: CASSQAPINYGYTF. CDR3 sequence (DNA): TGTGCCAGCAGCCAAGCTCCCATTAACTATGGCTACACCTTC.

The chain links TRBV11-3 to TRBJ2-2, with D uncertain. The CDR3 is 15 residues long. Germline assignment: CDR1 SGHNT and CDR2 YENEEA. With 1 base removed from V and 2 bases from J, the gap between germline ends came to 8 bases. Here the CDR3 DNA reads TGTGCCAGCAGCTTAGGGACGGGTAACACCGGGGAGCTGTTTTTT. As protein: CASSLGTGNTGELFF.

V usage is TRBV7-2 and J usage is TRBJ1-3; a possible D gene is TRBD1 (6 bases). The CDR3 consists of 17 residues. The V and J ends lost 1 base and 2 bases respectively, with 15 bases between them. The V gene's germline CDR1 is SGHTA and CDR2 FQGNSA. The CDR3 sequence is CASSLGPPPGAGNTIYF. CDR3 nucleotides: TGTGCCAGCAGCTTAGGCCCCCCCCCAGGGGCTGGAAACACCATATATTTT.

Only one count was recorded for this clone. The chain uses TRBV11-1 and TRBJ2-7; D uncertain. There are 15 residues in the CDR3. Germline CDR1 and CDR2: SGHAT and FQDESV (reference sequence). V was trimmed by 5 bases and J by 4 bases, leaving 18 bases between them. In DNA, the CDR3 is TGTGCCAGCAGCCCCGTCTTGGCCCTCTCTTACGAGCAGTACTTC. Its protein product is CASSPVLALSYEQYF.

This clone showed up just a few times. The chain employs TRBV9 and TRBJ2-6; tentatively, D is TRBD1 (5 bases). The germline gives CDR1 SGDLS, CDR2 YYNGEE. The CDR3 runs 15 residues. Trimming left V 2 bases short and J 3 bases short, with 9 bases between. The CDR3 region has the DNA TGTGCCAGCAGCGTGTCAGGGCTTGGGGCCAACGTCCTGACTTTC. Protein: CASSVSGLGANVLTF.

The chain joins TRBV6-2 or TRBV6-3 to TRBJ1-1; a possible D gene is TRBD1 (5 bases). In germline, CDR1 is MNHEY, CDR2 SVGEGT. The CDR3 spans 14 residues. Trimming shortened V by 5 bases and J by 2 bases, and 12 bases separated the two germline ends. The CDR3 DNA is TGTGCCAGCAGTACCAGGGCTGATAACACTGAAGCTTTCTTT. Its protein is CASSTRADNTEAFF.

J is TRBJ2-7 and V is TRBV5-5, with 8 bases identical to TRBD1. The CDR3 consists of 15 residues. V shed 2 bases and J 6 bases; nucleotides not matched to a gene: 10. CDR1 and CDR2 (germline): SGHKS, YYEKEE (reference sequence). The CDR3 here is CASSFPSGTGAEQYF. For the CDR3, the DNA is TGTGCCAGCAGCTTTCCATCCGGGACAGGCGCCGAGCAGTACTTC.

The chain couples TRBV30 to TRBJ1-4; D is possibly TRBD1 (5 bases). The germline V gene has CDR1 GTSNPN and CDR2 SVGIG (reference sequence). Trimming took off 4 bases at V and 3 bases at J, with 15 bases between the two ends. The CDR3 has 15 amino acids. Here the CDR3 DNA reads TGTGCCTGGACCCAGGGACTTTCCGCTAATGAAAAACTGTTTTTT. Its translation is CAWTQGLSANEKLFF.

V usage is TRBV3-1 (or the pseudogene TRBV3-2) and J usage is TRBJ1-1; perhaps TRBD1 as D (6 bases). V was pared by 6 bases and J by 4 bases, with 12 bases between. Looked up from germline, CDR1 is LGHDT and CDR2 is YNNKEL (reference sequence). CDR3 size: 13 residues. CDR3 region: CASSLQGITEAFF. Here the CDR3 DNA reads TGTGCCAGCAGTTTACAGGGAATCACTGAAGCTTTCTTT.

The chain is built from TRBV19 and TRBJ2-5; either TRBD1 or TRBD2 may fit D (6 bases each). The CDR3 is 17 amino acids. Germline loops: CDR1 LNHDA, CDR2 SQIVND (reference sequence). Trimming took off 4 bases at V and 7 bases at J, with 25 bases between the two ends. CDR3: CASSSGDQQGPRWTQYF. The CDR3 nucleotides read TGTGCCAGTAGTAGCGGGGACCAACAGGGACCTAGGTGGACCCAGTACTTC. The whole variable domain, filled in from reference TRBV19 and TRBJ2-5, reads DGGITQSPKYLFRKEGQNVTLSCEQNLNHDAMYWYRQDPGQGLRLIYYSQIVNDFQKGDIAEGYSVSREKKESFPLTVTSAQKNPTAFYLCASSSGDQQGPRWTQYFGPGTRLLVL.

The CDR3 reads CATSRDLQGGEKLFF. CDR3 nucleotides: TGTGCCACCAGCAGAGATTTGCAGGGAGGTGAAAAACTGTTTTTT. This chain uses TRBV15 with TRBJ1-4; D perhaps matches TRBD1 (5 bases). CDR3 length: 15 amino acids. The germline V gene has CDR1 LNHNV and CDR2 YYDKDF (reference sequence). Trimming shortened V by 0 bases and J by 7 bases, and 12 bases separated the two germline ends.

This clone was counted a single time. The chain couples TRBV3-1 (or the pseudogene TRBV3-2) to TRBJ2-5; 10 bases are shared with TRBD2. The germline V gene has CDR1 LGHDT and CDR2 YNNKEL (reference sequence). The CDR3 has 16 residues. V trimming: 4 bases; J trimming: 1 base; junction bases outside the gene matches: 6. CDR3 sequence: CASSPSSGGLQETQYF. CDR3 bases: TGTGCCAGCAGCCCCTCTAGCGGGGGCCTCCAAGAGACCCAGTACTTC.